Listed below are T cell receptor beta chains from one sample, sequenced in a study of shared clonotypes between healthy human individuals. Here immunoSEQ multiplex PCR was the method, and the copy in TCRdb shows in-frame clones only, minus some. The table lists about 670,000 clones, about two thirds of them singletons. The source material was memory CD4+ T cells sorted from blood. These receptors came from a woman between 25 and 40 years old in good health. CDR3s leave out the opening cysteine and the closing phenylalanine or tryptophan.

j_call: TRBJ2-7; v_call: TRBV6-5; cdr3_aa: ASSYQWGDFTYEQY
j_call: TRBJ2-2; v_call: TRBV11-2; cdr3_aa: ASNNVGTGPYGELF
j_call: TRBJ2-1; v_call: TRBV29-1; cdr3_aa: SVAGTSGSSYNEQF
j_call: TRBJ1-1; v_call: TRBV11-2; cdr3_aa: ASSRTIGQPTKNTEAF
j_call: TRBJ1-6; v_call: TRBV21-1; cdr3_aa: ASSKGQGAGSPLH
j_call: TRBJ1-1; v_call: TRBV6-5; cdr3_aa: ASSNRGRSIAEAF
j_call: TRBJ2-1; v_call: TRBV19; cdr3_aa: ASRSRGTGSYNEQF
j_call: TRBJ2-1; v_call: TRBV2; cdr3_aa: ASRPSFGFNEQF
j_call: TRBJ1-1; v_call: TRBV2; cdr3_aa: ATGKGQGIEAF
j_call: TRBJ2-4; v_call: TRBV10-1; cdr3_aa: ASSESGQNIQY
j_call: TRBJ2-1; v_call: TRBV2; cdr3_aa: ASSASGSSYNEQF
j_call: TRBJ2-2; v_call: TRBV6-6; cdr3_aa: ASTPRWSVHTGELF
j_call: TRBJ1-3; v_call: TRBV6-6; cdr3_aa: ASSYGQSGNTIY
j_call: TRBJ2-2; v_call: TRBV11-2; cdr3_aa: ASSLAPAGGNTGELF
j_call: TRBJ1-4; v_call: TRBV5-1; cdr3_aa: ASSRDPDLNEKLF
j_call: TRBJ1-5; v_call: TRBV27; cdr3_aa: ASRGGTDNQPQH
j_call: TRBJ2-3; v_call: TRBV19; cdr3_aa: ASSPGRADTQY
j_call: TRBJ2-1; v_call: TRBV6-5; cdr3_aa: ASSYQGATYNEQF
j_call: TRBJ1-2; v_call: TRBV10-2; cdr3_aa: ASKTGTAYGYT
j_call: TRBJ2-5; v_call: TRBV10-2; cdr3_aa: ASNGQGIETQY
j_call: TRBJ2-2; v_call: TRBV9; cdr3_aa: ASSLGQGDTTGELF
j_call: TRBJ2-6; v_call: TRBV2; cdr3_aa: ASSAPIQSRANVLT
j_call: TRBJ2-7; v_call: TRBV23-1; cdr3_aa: ASSHCGTGVEQY
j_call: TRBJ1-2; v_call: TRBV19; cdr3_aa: ASSTTGTRAYGYT
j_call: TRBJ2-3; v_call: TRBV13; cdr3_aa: ASSLGTARLGTQY
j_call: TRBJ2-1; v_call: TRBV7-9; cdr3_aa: ASSLGIAGGLDEQF
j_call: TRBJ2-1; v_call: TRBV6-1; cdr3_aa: ASSGRTGRNHEQF
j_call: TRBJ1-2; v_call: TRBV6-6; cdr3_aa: ASRPPSLGYT
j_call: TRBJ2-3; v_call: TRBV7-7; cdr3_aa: ASSLEGLGSTQY
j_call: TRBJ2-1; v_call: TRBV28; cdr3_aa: AMGQGAQSSYNEQF
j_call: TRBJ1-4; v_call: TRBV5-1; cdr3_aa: ASSLGQINEKLF
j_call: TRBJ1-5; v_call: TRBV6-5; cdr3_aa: ASSPGGGPGPQH
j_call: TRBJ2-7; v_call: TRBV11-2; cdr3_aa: ASSLTNAREQY
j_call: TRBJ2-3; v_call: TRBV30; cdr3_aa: AWSPGRDTQY
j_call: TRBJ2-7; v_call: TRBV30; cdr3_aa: AWTSGGPYEQY
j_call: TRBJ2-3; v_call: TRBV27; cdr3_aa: ASSPGDYTDTQY
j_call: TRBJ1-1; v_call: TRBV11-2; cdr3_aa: ASSLVEGTAF
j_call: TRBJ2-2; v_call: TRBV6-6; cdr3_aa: ASSYSGGSDTGELF
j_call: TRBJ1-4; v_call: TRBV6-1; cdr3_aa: ASSVPTGNKDEKLF
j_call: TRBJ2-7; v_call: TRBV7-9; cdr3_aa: ASSLEGARGWEQY
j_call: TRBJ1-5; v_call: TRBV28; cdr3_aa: ASGINKGTQH
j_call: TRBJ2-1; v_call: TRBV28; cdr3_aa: AISTASAYNEQF